This entry describes one T cell receptor beta chain. Its antigen is unknown. With 2 bases clipped from V and 0 bases from J, the junction kept 5 bases outside the gene matches. Looked up from germline, CDR1 is SGDLS and CDR2 is YYNGEE. The CDR3 extends over 16 amino acids. The sample originates from a study of cytomegalovirus exposure and HLA in healthy donors. Study-level information: As an earlier analysis found, 150 million to 200 million T cells yielded 117 million unique TCR beta sequences. General study results and limits: Sequencing artifact likely explains a cluster of highly shared sequence variants.

Primers: 60 Vbeta forward and 13 Jbeta reverse. Measured with immunoSEQ multiplex PCR; TCRdb has only the in-frame clones, and not every one. Of tens of thousands of clones in the sample, roughly 84% were seen once. This receptor was taken from a woman aged 45 to 65 in good health and CMV-seronegative. Sequenced sample: PBMCs. The gene calls are TRBV9 and TRBJ2-1; 7 positions match TRBD2. CDR3 protein: CASSVVAGSSYNEQFF. The CDR3 bases are TGTGCCAGCAGCGTGGTAGCGGGCAGCTCCTACAATGAGCAGTTCTTC.